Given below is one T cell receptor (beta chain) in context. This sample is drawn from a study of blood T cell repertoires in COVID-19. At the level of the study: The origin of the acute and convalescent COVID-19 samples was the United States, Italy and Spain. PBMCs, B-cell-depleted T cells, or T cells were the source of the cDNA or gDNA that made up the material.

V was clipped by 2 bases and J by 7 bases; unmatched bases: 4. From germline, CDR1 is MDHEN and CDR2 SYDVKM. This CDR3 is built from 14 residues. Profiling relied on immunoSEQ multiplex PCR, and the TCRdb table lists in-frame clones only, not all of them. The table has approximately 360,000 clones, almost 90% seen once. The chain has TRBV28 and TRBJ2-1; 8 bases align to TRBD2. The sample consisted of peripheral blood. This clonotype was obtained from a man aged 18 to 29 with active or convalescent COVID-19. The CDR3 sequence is CASSLSGSRNEQFF. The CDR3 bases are TGTGCCAGCAGTTTAAGCGGGAGTAGGAATGAGCAGTTCTTC.